Listed below are T cell receptor beta chains from one sample, sequenced in a study of memory CD4+ T cells and cytomegalovirus serostatus. Some clones are missing from TCRdb's copy, which holds only in-frame ones; the method was immunoSEQ multiplex PCR. The sample carries about 44,000 clones, approximately 82% recorded once. The sample was memory CD4+ T cells from blood. The receptors originated from an adult in good health and CMV-seronegative. CDR3s include the opening cysteine and the closing phenylalanine or tryptophan. D genes are given only for firm matches. Only some rows state a clone size, as once, few, many or a class for expanded clones.

abundance: -; j_gene: TRBJ2-3; d_gene: -; v_gene: TRBV12-5; CDR3aa: CASGLGLGRDTQYF; CDR3nt: TGTGCTAGTGGTCTCGGACTGGGAAGAGATACGCAGTATTTT
abundance: -; j_gene: TRBJ2-4; d_gene: TRBD1; v_gene: TRBV6-5; CDR3aa: CASRKDQGDIQYF; CDR3nt: TGTGCCAGCAGAAAGGACCAGGGGGACATTCAGTACTTC
abundance: few; j_gene: TRBJ1-3; d_gene: TRBD1; v_gene: TRBV28; CDR3aa: CASSLTGGGNVGNTIYF; CDR3nt: TGTGCCAGCAGTTTGACAGGGGGCGGTAATGTTGGAAACACCATATATTTT
abundance: -; j_gene: TRBJ1-5; d_gene: TRBD1; v_gene: TRBV30; CDR3aa: CAWSTGGNQPQHF; CDR3nt: TGTGCCTGGAGTACAGGGGGCAATCAGCCCCAGCATTTT
abundance: -; j_gene: TRBJ1-2; d_gene: TRBD1; v_gene: TRBV28; CDR3aa: CASSSGGANYGYTF; CDR3nt: TGTGCCAGCAGTTCAGGGGGCGCAAACTATGGCTACACCTTC
abundance: -; j_gene: TRBJ1-2; d_gene: -; v_gene: TRBV5-6; CDR3aa: CASSLSRVRGYTF; CDR3nt: TGTGCCAGCAGCTTGTCCAGGGTGAGAGGCTACACCTTC
abundance: -; j_gene: TRBJ1-5; d_gene: -; v_gene: TRBV6-6; CDR3aa: CASRPDGAVKPQHF; CDR3nt: TGTGCCAGCAGGCCGGACGGGGCAGTGAAACCCCAGCATTTT
abundance: -; j_gene: TRBJ2-1; d_gene: TRBD2; v_gene: TRBV28; CDR3aa: CASSPYSGGHYNEQFF; CDR3nt: TGTGCCAGCAGTCCCTACAGCGGGGGCCACTACAATGAGCAGTTCTTC
abundance: -; j_gene: TRBJ1-1; d_gene: -; v_gene: TRBV11-2; CDR3aa: CASSLGANTEAFF; CDR3nt: TGTGCCAGCAGCTTAGGAGCGAACACTGAAGCTTTCTTT
abundance: few; j_gene: TRBJ2-5; d_gene: TRBD1; v_gene: TRBV19; CDR3aa: CASSPLGQGGQETQYF; CDR3nt: TGTGCCAGTAGTCCATTGGGACAGGGGGGACAAGAGACCCAGTACTTC
abundance: -; j_gene: TRBJ1-1; d_gene: -; v_gene: TRBV18; CDR3aa: CASSGGQQLNTEAFF; CDR3nt: TGTGCCAGCTCAGGGGGACAACAATTGAACACTGAAGCTTTCTTT
abundance: few; j_gene: TRBJ2-1; d_gene: -; v_gene: TRBV5-1; CDR3aa: CASSLELSGAGRNEQFF; CDR3nt: TGCGCCAGCAGCTTGGAATTAAGTGGGGCAGGGCGGAATGAGCAGTTCTTC
abundance: -; j_gene: TRBJ1-2; d_gene: -; v_gene: TRBV19; CDR3aa: CASSQPGGGGGYTF; CDR3nt: TGTGCCAGTAGTCAACCGGGAGGCGGGGGAGGCTACACCTTC
abundance: -; j_gene: TRBJ1-2; d_gene: TRBD1; v_gene: TRBV19; CDR3aa: CASSIGTGSDGYTF; CDR3nt: TGTGCCAGTAGTATAGGGACAGGTTCGGATGGCTACACCTTC
abundance: -; j_gene: TRBJ1-1; d_gene: TRBD1; v_gene: TRBV11-2; CDR3aa: CASSLEPGGNTEAFF; CDR3nt: TGTGCCAGCAGCTTAGAGCCAGGGGGCAACACTGAAGCTTTCTTT
abundance: -; j_gene: TRBJ1-1; d_gene: -; v_gene: TRBV11-3; CDR3aa: CASSLSVGTEAFF; CDR3nt: TGTGCCAGCAGCTTAAGTGTAGGGACTGAAGCTTTCTTT
abundance: -; j_gene: TRBJ2-2; d_gene: TRBD1; v_gene: TRBV30; CDR3aa: CAWRSLAGGTGELFF; CDR3nt: TGTGCCTGGAGATCCCTCGCAGGGGGCACCGGGGAGCTGTTTTTT
abundance: -; j_gene: TRBJ2-5; d_gene: TRBD1; v_gene: TRBV28; CDR3aa: CASSLWGQGQETQYF; CDR3nt: TGTGCCAGCAGTTTATGGGGACAGGGCCAAGAGACCCAGTACTTC
abundance: -; j_gene: TRBJ2-3; d_gene: TRBD1; v_gene: TRBV11-3; CDR3aa: CASSPTGLGDTQYF; CDR3nt: TGTGCCAGCAGCCCGACAGGGTTGGGAGATACGCAGTATTTT
abundance: -; j_gene: TRBJ2-2; d_gene: -; v_gene: TRBV9; CDR3aa: CASSPDGHFTGELFF; CDR3nt: TGTGCCAGCAGCCCAGATGGGCACTTCACCGGGGAGCTGTTTTTT
abundance: few; j_gene: TRBJ1-1; d_gene: -; v_gene: TRBV5-8; CDR3aa: CASCRTGILNTEAFF; CDR3nt: TGTGCCAGCTGTCGGACGGGAATATTGAACACTGAAGCTTTCTTT
abundance: -; j_gene: TRBJ1-4; d_gene: -; v_gene: TRBV11-2; CDR3aa: CASSFEGEKLFF; CDR3nt: TGTGCCAGCAGCTTCGAAGGGGAAAAACTGTTTTTT
abundance: -; j_gene: TRBJ2-5; d_gene: -; v_gene: TRBV30; CDR3aa: CAWSGTKGQTQYF; CDR3nt: TGTGCCTGGAGTGGCACCAAAGGACAGACCCAGTACTTC
abundance: once; j_gene: TRBJ2-7; d_gene: -; v_gene: TRBV7-8; CDR3aa: CASSYRADLSYEQYF; CDR3nt: TGTGCCAGCAGCTACCGGGCGGACTTATCCTACGAGCAGTACTTC
abundance: -; j_gene: TRBJ2-1; d_gene: TRBD2; v_gene: TRBV7-2; CDR3aa: CASSLIPGGQGEQFF; CDR3nt: TGTGCCAGCAGCTTAATACCGGGGGGGCAGGGTGAGCAGTTCTTC
abundance: few; j_gene: TRBJ1-1; d_gene: -; v_gene: TRBV30; CDR3aa: CAWSRRTTEAFF; CDR3nt: TGTGCCTGGAGTCGACGAACAACTGAAGCTTTCTTT
abundance: -; j_gene: TRBJ1-2; d_gene: -; v_gene: TRBV2; CDR3aa: CASSVGASNYGYTF; CDR3nt: TGTGCCAGCAGCGTAGGTGCCTCTAACTATGGCTACACCTTC
abundance: -; j_gene: TRBJ2-3; d_gene: TRBD2; v_gene: TRBV5-5; CDR3aa: CASSPEISTSGSPTNTQYF; CDR3nt: TGTGCCAGCAGTCCCGAAATTTCGACTAGCGGGAGCCCCACGAATACGCAGTATTTT
abundance: -; j_gene: TRBJ2-5; d_gene: -; v_gene: TRBV7-6; CDR3aa: CASSLTAAGETQYF; CDR3nt: TGTGCCAGCAGCTTAACTGCCGCAGGGGAGACCCAGTACTTC
abundance: few; j_gene: TRBJ2-7; d_gene: -; v_gene: TRBV7-9; CDR3aa: CASSLSSNPYEQYF; CDR3nt: TGTGCCAGCAGCTTAAGCAGTAACCCCTACGAGCAGTACTTC
abundance: -; j_gene: TRBJ1-3; d_gene: -; v_gene: TRBV5-1; CDR3aa: CASRADGNTIYF; CDR3nt: TGCGCCAGCAGGGCGGATGGAAACACCATATATTTT
abundance: medium-sized; j_gene: TRBJ2-2; d_gene: TRBD2; v_gene: TRBV9; CDR3aa: CASSSFGGAIGELFF; CDR3nt: TGTGCCAGCAGCTCCTTCGGGGGGGCGATTGGGGAGCTGTTTTTT
abundance: -; j_gene: TRBJ2-7; d_gene: TRBD2; v_gene: TRBV28; CDR3aa: CASSLGLAEADEQYF; CDR3nt: TGTGCCAGCAGTTTGGGACTAGCGGAGGCGGACGAGCAGTACTTC
abundance: -; j_gene: TRBJ1-4; d_gene: TRBD1; v_gene: TRBV30; CDR3aa: CAWRTGTGDQKLFF; CDR3nt: TGTGCCTGGAGGACCGGGACAGGGGACCAAAAACTGTTTTTT
abundance: -; j_gene: TRBJ2-1; d_gene: TRBD1; v_gene: TRBV6-1; CDR3aa: CASSEDPGQGVYEQFF; CDR3nt: TGTGCCAGCAGTGAAGATCCGGGACAGGGGGTTTATGAGCAGTTCTTC
abundance: once; j_gene: TRBJ2-1; d_gene: TRBD2; v_gene: TRBV7-2; CDR3aa: CASSVHPLAGGDNEQFF; CDR3nt: TGTGCCAGCAGCGTACACCCCTTAGCGGGGGGTGATAATGAGCAGTTCTTC
abundance: once; j_gene: TRBJ2-5; d_gene: TRBD2; v_gene: TRBV7-6; CDR3aa: CASSLGLAGRETQYF; CDR3nt: TGTGCCAGCAGCTTAGGACTAGCGGGGCGCGAGACCCAGTACTTC
abundance: medium-sized; j_gene: TRBJ1-2; d_gene: -; v_gene: TRBV7-9; CDR3aa: CASSLDWGGYTF; CDR3nt: TGTGCCAGCAGCTTAGATTGGGGTGGCTACACCTTC
abundance: few; j_gene: TRBJ2-7; d_gene: -; v_gene: TRBV20-1; CDR3aa: CSAAGTYEQYF; CDR3nt: TGCAGTGCCGCCGGGACCTACGAGCAGTACTTC
abundance: -; j_gene: TRBJ2-7; d_gene: TRBD2; v_gene: TRBV19; CDR3aa: CASSPKRGTYEQYF; CDR3nt: TGTGCCAGTAGTCCGAAGCGGGGAACCTACGAGCAGTACTTC
abundance: -; j_gene: TRBJ1-5; d_gene: -; v_gene: TRBV21-1; CDR3aa: CASSPRGYLNFSNQPQHF; CDR3nt: TGTGCCAGCAGTCCTCGGGGCTATTTGAACTTTAGCAATCAGCCCCAGCATTTT
abundance: once; j_gene: TRBJ1-1; d_gene: -; v_gene: TRBV14; CDR3aa: CASSQVGASTEAFF; CDR3nt: TGTGCCAGCAGCCAAGTGGGGGCCAGCACTGAAGCTTTCTTT
abundance: -; j_gene: TRBJ1-6; d_gene: -; v_gene: TRBV27; CDR3aa: CASSSRVLDNSPLHF; CDR3nt: TGTGCCAGCAGCTCACGCGTATTGGATAATTCACCCCTCCACTTT
abundance: once; j_gene: TRBJ2-7; d_gene: -; v_gene: TRBV6-1; CDR3aa: CASNKAPDPFYEQYF; CDR3nt: TGTGCCAGCAATAAGGCACCTGATCCTTTCTACGAGCAGTACTTC
abundance: -; j_gene: TRBJ1-1; d_gene: -; v_gene: TRBV18; CDR3aa: CASSPTTGQLNTEAFF; CDR3nt: TGTGCCAGCTCCCCTACTACTGGACAGCTGAACACTGAAGCTTTCTTT
abundance: -; j_gene: TRBJ2-5; d_gene: -; v_gene: TRBV5-6; CDR3aa: CASSLGLEQQETQYF; CDR3nt: TGTGCCAGCAGCCTCGGATTGGAACAGCAAGAGACCCAGTACTTC
abundance: -; j_gene: TRBJ1-5; d_gene: -; v_gene: TRBV7-8; CDR3aa: CASSRGGVAGQPQHF; CDR3nt: TGTGCCAGCAGCCGAGGTGGGGTCGCCGGGCAGCCCCAGCATTTT
abundance: -; j_gene: TRBJ1-3; d_gene: -; v_gene: TRBV11-2; CDR3aa: CASSSRLAGNTIYF; CDR3nt: TGTGCCAGCAGCTCAAGGCTGGCTGGAAACACCATATATTTT
abundance: -; j_gene: TRBJ1-2; d_gene: TRBD1; v_gene: TRBV28; CDR3aa: CASSATGLIYGYTF; CDR3nt: TGTGCCAGCAGTGCGACAGGGTTAATATATGGCTACACCTTC
abundance: -; j_gene: TRBJ2-3; d_gene: -; v_gene: TRBV19; CDR3aa: CASSIGTNRVTDTQYF; CDR3nt: TGTGCCAGTAGTATAGGGACTAATCGGGTCACAGATACGCAGTATTTT
abundance: -; j_gene: TRBJ1-1; d_gene: TRBD1; v_gene: TRBV5-8; CDR3aa: CASSLAGQASEAFF; CDR3nt: TGTGCCAGCAGCTTGGCCGGACAGGCCTCTGAAGCTTTCTTT
abundance: -; j_gene: TRBJ1-2; d_gene: TRBD1; v_gene: TRBV19; CDR3aa: CASSSRDRKWGGYTF; CDR3nt: TGTGCCAGTAGTTCCCGGGACAGGAAATGGGGAGGCTACACCTTC
abundance: -; j_gene: TRBJ2-5; d_gene: -; v_gene: TRBV5-1; CDR3aa: CASSLGRVIEKETQYF; CDR3nt: TGCGCCAGCAGCTTGGGACGGGTTATAGAGAAAGAGACCCAGTACTTC